This T cell receptor beta chain was recovered during a study of regulatory T cells in long-lasting Graves disease. Notes on the study in general: The persistent group shared around 2,600 public clonotypes, more than the 950 to 1,000 shared by new patients.

Time point indicated: newly diagnosed GD, antithyroid drugs for less than 3 months. With RNA extracted from PBMCs as input, the TCR library was made. This clonotype was seen repeatedly, ten times or more. Its antigen remains unidentified. Sequencing libraries for TCR beta were prepared with iRepertoire HTBI primers and Arm-PCR of CDR3 regions. TCRdb redid the calling of the multiplex PCR reads with MiXCR, one entry per CDR3 protein. The sample holds hundreds of thousands of distinct CDR3 sequences; about 14% are singletons and the top ten take roughly 20%. The starting material was peripheral blood mononuclear cells (PBMCs), obtained at new diagnosis, from a patient treated with antithyroid drugs. This receptor was obtained from a female donor with Graves disease.

This CDR3 reads CSVEGTPSGALYEQYF. In DNA form, the CDR3 reads TGCAGCGTTGAAGGGACCCCGTCAGGGGCCCTCTACGAGCAGTACTTC. The J gene is TRBJ2-7, the V gene TRBV29-1, with D perhaps matching TRBD1 (6 bases). V dropped 1 base and J dropped 3 bases, with 19 bases sitting between them. CDR3 length: 16 residues. Germline V lookup: CDR1 SQVTM, CDR2 ANQGSEA.